Described below is a single T cell receptor beta chain sequence and its context. What it binds is unknown. Libraries were prepared by immunoSEQ multiplex PCR; TCRdb keeps only in-frame clonotypes and omits some of them. Of about 710,000 clones in the sample, approximately 77% are singletons; the top ten hold approximately 2%. This record comes from a study of shared clonotypes between healthy human individuals. Study-level findings and limits: Few donors limited the genetic and exposure-history diversity represented. Generally, estimated richness proved larger in naive subsets than it did in memory subsets.

There are 12 residues in the CDR3. The V gene's germline CDR1 is MDHEN and CDR2 SYDVKM. Trimming left V 5 bases short and J 4 bases short, with 8 bases between. Splitting the CD4+ cells yielded a CD45RA+ naive subset and a CD45RA-negative memory subset. The sequenced material came from memory CD4+ T cells sorted from blood. Subset: CD45RA-negative fraction. The chain links TRBV28 to TRBJ1-2, with D perhaps TRBD1 (5 bases). This receptor was taken from a woman aged 30 to 39 in good health. The CDR3 nucleotides read TGTGCCAGCAGTCCCGACAGCTATGGCTACACCTTC. This translates into CASSPDSYGYTF.